One and the same sample provided the 12 T cell receptor beta chains below, sequenced in a study of blood T cell repertoires in COVID-19. TCRdb's copy holds only in-frame clones and misses some; the assay was immunoSEQ multiplex PCR. The sample has just over 150,000 clones, around nine tenths seen once; the top ten hold over 2%. Sequenced input: peripheral blood. Receptors were obtained from a woman aged 65 to 85 with acute or convalescent COVID-19.

The V gene is TRBV9, the J gene TRBJ2-3; 12 positions match TRBD2. The CDR3 has 19 amino acids. Germline CDR1 SGDLS, CDR2 YYNGEE. The V gene end was trimmed by 7 bases and the J gene end by 3 bases; junction bases not matched to a gene: 18. CDR3 loop: CASQKIRPTTSGGTDTQYF. CDR3 DNA: TGTGCCAGCCAGAAAATCCGGCCGACGACTAGCGGGGGAACAGATACGCAGTATTTT. Full variable domain (remainder filled in from reference TRBV9 and TRBJ2-3): DSGVTQTPKHLITATGQRVTLRCSPRSGDLSVYWYQQSLDQGLQFLIQYYNGEERAKGNILERFSAQQFPDLHSELNLSSLELGDSALYFCASQKIRPTTSGGTDTQYFGPGTRLTVL.

The chain uses TRBV4-3 and TRBJ1-2; D possibly corresponds to TRBD1 (6 bases). The ends were cut back, 4 bases at V and 4 bases at J, with 10 bases in the middle. Germline lookup yields CDR1 LGHNA and CDR2 YSLEER. The CDR3 covers 13 residues. CDR3 sequence reads: CASSPDRSYGYTF. The CDR3, as DNA: TGCGCCAGCAGCCCGGACAGAAGCTATGGCTACACCTTC.

The chain links TRBV11-2 to TRBJ2-5; 9 nucleotides line up with TRBD1. The V and J ends lost 1 base and 0 bases, in that order; junction bases with no gene match: 3. There are 16 residues in the CDR3. The germline V gene has CDR1 SGHAT and CDR2 FQNNGV. This CDR3 reads CASSLGGQGNQETQYF. The CDR3 DNA sequence: TGTGCCAGCAGCTTAGGGGGACAGGGAAACCAAGAGACCCAGTACTTC.

The chain uses TRBV6-1 and TRBJ2-5; D is perhaps TRBD1 (6 bases). CDR3 size: 15 residues. V was pared by 2 bases and J by 0 bases, with 10 bases between. Germline V gene lookup returns CDR1 MNHNS and CDR2 SASEGT. CDR3 in amino acids: CASSEYQGHQETQYF. For the CDR3, the DNA is TGTGCCAGCAGTGAATACCAGGGGCACCAAGAGACCCAGTACTTC.

This clone has just one count. J is TRBJ1-5 and V is TRBV19; 10 bases are shared with TRBD1. This CDR3 region has 15 residues. The trim removed 9 bases at V and 0 bases at J, leaving 5 bases unmatched. The germline V gene encodes CDR1 LNHDA and CDR2 SQIVND (reference sequence). CDR3 region: CASRRDRGSNQPQHF. The CDR3 DNA reads as TGTGCCAGCCGACGGGACAGGGGTAGCAATCAGCCCCAGCATTTT.

The V gene is TRBV7-2, the J gene TRBJ1-6, with 7 nucleotides matching TRBD1. The CDR3 is 16 amino acids. The germline CDR1 and CDR2 sequences are SGHTA and FQGNSA. V lost 1 base, J lost 7 bases, and 7 bases stayed unmatched. The DNA for the CDR3 is TGTGCCAGCAGCTTAGGCTGGCAGGGGGTCAATTCACCCCTCCACTTT. It is translated as CASSLGWQGVNSPLHF.

This clone has a single count. The chain uses TRBV2 and TRBJ2-2, with 8 nucleotides matching TRBD1. Germline V lookup: CDR1 SNHLY, CDR2 FYNNEI. This CDR3 has 14 residues. V was clipped by 10 bases and J by 6 bases; unmatched bases: 10. CDR3 nucleotide sequence: TGTGCCATCCTCTCGACAGGGGTTCCCGGGGAGCTGTTTTTT. This encodes CAILSTGVPGELFF.

This rearrangement joins TRBV29-1 to TRBJ1-1, with TRBD1 matching 9 bases. CDR3 size: 13 residues. Germline CDR1 reads SQVTM; CDR2 reads ANQGSEA. V lost 7 bases, J lost 3 bases, and 6 bases stayed unmatched. CDR3 nucleotide sequence: TGCAGCGGCAAACAGGGGGCGGACACTGAAGCTTTCTTT. Translation: CSGKQGADTEAFF.

The chain joins TRBV6-1 to TRBJ1-2; 9 bases match TRBD1. V shed 3 bases and J 4 bases; nucleotides not matched to a gene: 6. The CDR3 length is 15 residues. The germline CDR1 and CDR2 sequences are MNHNS and SASEGT. CDR3 sequence: CASSDRTGGGYGYTF. The DNA for the CDR3 is TGTGCCAGCAGTGACCGAACAGGGGGCGGCTATGGCTACACCTTC.

J is TRBJ2-7 and V is TRBV19; D not certain. Germline CDR1 LNHDA, CDR2 SQIVND (reference sequence). The CDR3 extends over 15 amino acids. The V gene lost 1 base and the J gene lost 1 base, with 11 bases spanning the gap. The CDR3, as DNA: TGTGCCAGTAGTATAGCCAGTCAGGCGTCCTACGAGCAGTACTTC. Its translation is CASSIASQASYEQYF.

The chain joins TRBV5-1 to TRBJ2-5; D not certain. The ends were cut back, 7 bases at V and 2 bases at J, with 15 bases in the middle. Germline V gene lookup returns CDR1 SGHRS and CDR2 YFSETQ. The CDR3 has 14 residues. The CDR3 sequence: CASGSNGVQETQYF. The CDR3 DNA follows: TGCGCCAGCGGAAGCAACGGAGTTCAAGAGACCCAGTACTTC. The full variable domain, rest sourced from reference TRBV5-1 and TRBJ2-5, is KAGVTQTPRYLIKTRGQQVTLSCSPISGHRSVSWYQQTPGQGLQFLFEYFSETQRNKGNFPGRFSGRQFSNSRSEMNVSTLELGDSALYLCASGSNGVQETQYFGPGTRLLVL.

The genes are TRBV20-1 and TRBJ2-1, with D perhaps assigned TRBD1 or TRBD2 (6 bases each). Germline V lookup: CDR1 DFQATT, CDR2 SNEGSKA (reference sequence). The CDR3 consists of 15 residues. V was cut by 3 bases and J by 6 bases, with 18 bases left in between. CDR3 in amino acids: CSASEGGSARNEQFF. The CDR3 DNA sequence: TGCAGTGCTAGTGAGGGGGGATCCGCCCGCAATGAGCAGTTCTTC.